This T cell receptor beta chain was profiled in a study of cytomegalovirus exposure and HLA in healthy donors. The PCR employed 60 Vbeta primers together with 13 Jbeta primers. TCRdb keeps only in-frame clones here, not all; method: immunoSEQ multiplex PCR. The sample lists some 120,000 clones; about four fifths were seen once. Unmatched junction bases numbered 10, after V lost 6 bases and J lost 8 bases. This CDR3 has 15 amino acids. The germline CDR1 and CDR2 sequences are ENHRY and SYGVKD. The chain recombines TRBV10-3 with TRBJ2-1; TRBD1 matches 10 bases. The source is a human donor in good health. Specimen: PBMCs. CDR3 in amino acids: CAIRAGTGARDEQFF. The DNA of the CDR3 is TGTGCCATCAGGGCCGGGACAGGGGCTCGCGATGAGCAGTTCTTC.